This TCR beta chain comes out of a study of HIV-infected patients and healthy controls. The study, taken as a whole, reports: Healthy controls shared more CDR3 sequences between individuals than HIV-infected patients did. In healthy controls, MAIT alpha CDR3s were common; in HIV+ repertoires, severely depleted.

On this clonotype: What it binds is unknown.

The length of the CDR3 is 15 residues. V was cut by 1 base and J by 5 bases, with 11 bases left in between. CDR1 and CDR2 (germline): SEHNR, FQNEAQ (reference sequence). No cell fractionation was done, so the repertoire covers all unsorted peripheral blood T cells. Two fifths of the ten uninfected healthy control donors were sampled twice, around three months apart. About 540 ng RNA was reverse transcribed with alpha and beta constant-region primers. Using multiplexing indices, alpha and beta chain libraries were generated apart by chain-specific third strand synthesis. In TCRdb, the 5' RACE reads were re-called with MiXCR into one record per CDR3 protein. The table includes some 13,000 distinct CDR3 sequences, approximately 11% detected once.

The sequencing input was blood. The chain carries TRBV7-9 and TRBJ2-2, with D perhaps TRBD1 (6 bases). The TCR originated in an adult in good health. For the CDR3, the DNA is TGTGCCAGCAGCTTAGACCGGACAGCTACCGGGGAGCTGTTTTTT. Translated, it gives CASSLDRTATGELFF.